This T cell receptor beta chain was identified in a study of blood T cell repertoires in COVID-19. Authors' processing steps: Researchers report that nucleated cell counts were estimated from reference gene primer amplification. The repertoire was sequenced with immunoSEQ multiplex PCR; TCRdb's copy has only in-frame clones and lacks some. That table is the source of V, J and clone size, and D and trimming were worked out from the DNA. The table includes approximately 270,000 clones, about four fifths detected once. The CDR3 is made up of 11 amino acids. Between the trimmed V and J ends, which lost 6 bases and 8 bases, there was a span of 8 bases. CDR1 and CDR2 from the germline V gene are SNHLY and FYNNEI.

Input material: peripheral blood. The TCR comes from a man older than 75 with acute or convalescent COVID-19. The chain has TRBV2 and TRBJ2-1; D perhaps matches TRBD1 (6 bases). CDR3 nucleotide sequence: TGTGCCAGCAGCCAGGGGTATGAGCAGTTCTTC. Protein product: CASSQGYEQFF.